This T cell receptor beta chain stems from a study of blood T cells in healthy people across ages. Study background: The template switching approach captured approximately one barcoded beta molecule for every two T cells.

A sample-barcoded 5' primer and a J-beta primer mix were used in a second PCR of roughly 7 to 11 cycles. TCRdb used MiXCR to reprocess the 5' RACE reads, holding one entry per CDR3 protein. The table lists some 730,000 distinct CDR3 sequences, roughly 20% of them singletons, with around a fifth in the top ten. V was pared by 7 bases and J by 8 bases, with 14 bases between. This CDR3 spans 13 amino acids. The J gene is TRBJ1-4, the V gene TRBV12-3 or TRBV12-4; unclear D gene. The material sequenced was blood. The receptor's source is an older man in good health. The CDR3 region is CASKKGSWEKLFF. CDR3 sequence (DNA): TGTGCCAGCAAAAAGGGTTCTTGGGAAAAACTGTTTTTT.